This T cell receptor beta chain was recorded in a study of blood T cells in healthy people across ages. The germline V and J ends were trimmed by 4 bases and 2 bases, with 8 bases remaining between them. CDR3 length equals 14 residues. Per the germline V gene, CDR1 is MGHDK and CDR2 is SYGVNS. Samples each had at least 6 micrograms of total RNA extracted. This clonotype was observed a few times. The use of a sample-barcoded 5' primer and a J-beta primer mix characterized a second PCR of roughly 6 to 11 cycles. Each cDNA was tagged by a template-switch adaptor containing 12 random nucleotides. TCRdb independently ran MiXCR on the 5' RACE reads; one entry per CDR3 protein. The sample contains fewer than 900,000 distinct CDR3 sequences, around 36% of which appear only once.

The receptor was isolated from a young man in good health. The sequenced sample was blood. The rearrangement links TRBV25-1 to TRBJ2-2; D is perhaps TRBD1 or TRBD2 (5 bases each). The DNA of the CDR3 is TGTGCCAGCAGTGGGGGACCCAACACCGGGGAGCTGTTTTTT. It encodes CASSGGPNTGELFF.